This T cell receptor (beta chain) was recorded in a study of control samples from healthy donors and cancer patients. Sequenced by immunoSEQ multiplex PCR; TCRdb stores in-frame clones only, minus some. The data contain about 22,000 clones, 65% to 90% of them singletons. The CDR3 extends over 13 amino acids. The V end lost 1 base, the J end lost 8 bases, and 10 bases lay between the germline ends. Per the germline V gene, CDR1 is SGHRS and CDR2 is YFSETQ. The receptor was derived from a man aged 60-69 years with head and neck cancer. The rearrangement joins TRBV5-1 to TRBJ2-1, with D possibly TRBD2 on 5 matching bases. Sequencing was done on a sample of PBMCs. The chain's CDR3 is CASSLTGSHEQFF. The CDR3, as DNA: TGCGCCAGCAGCTTGACGGGATCCCATGAGCAGTTCTTC.